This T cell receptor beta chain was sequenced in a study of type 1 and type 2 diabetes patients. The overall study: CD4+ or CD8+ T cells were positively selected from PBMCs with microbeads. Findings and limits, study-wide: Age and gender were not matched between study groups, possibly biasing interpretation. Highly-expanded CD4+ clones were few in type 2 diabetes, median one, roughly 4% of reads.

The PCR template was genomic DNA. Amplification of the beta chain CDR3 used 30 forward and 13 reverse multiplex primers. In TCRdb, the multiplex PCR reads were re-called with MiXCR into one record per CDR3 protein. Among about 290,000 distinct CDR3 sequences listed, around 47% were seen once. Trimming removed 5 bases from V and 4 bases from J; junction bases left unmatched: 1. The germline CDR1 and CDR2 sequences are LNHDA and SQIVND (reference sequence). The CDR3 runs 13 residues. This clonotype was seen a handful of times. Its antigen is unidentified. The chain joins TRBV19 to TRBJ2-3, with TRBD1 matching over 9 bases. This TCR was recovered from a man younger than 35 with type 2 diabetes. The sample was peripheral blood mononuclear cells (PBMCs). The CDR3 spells CASSGQGSDTQYF. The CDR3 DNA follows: TGTGCCAGTAGTGGACAGGGGTCAGATACGCAGTATTTT.